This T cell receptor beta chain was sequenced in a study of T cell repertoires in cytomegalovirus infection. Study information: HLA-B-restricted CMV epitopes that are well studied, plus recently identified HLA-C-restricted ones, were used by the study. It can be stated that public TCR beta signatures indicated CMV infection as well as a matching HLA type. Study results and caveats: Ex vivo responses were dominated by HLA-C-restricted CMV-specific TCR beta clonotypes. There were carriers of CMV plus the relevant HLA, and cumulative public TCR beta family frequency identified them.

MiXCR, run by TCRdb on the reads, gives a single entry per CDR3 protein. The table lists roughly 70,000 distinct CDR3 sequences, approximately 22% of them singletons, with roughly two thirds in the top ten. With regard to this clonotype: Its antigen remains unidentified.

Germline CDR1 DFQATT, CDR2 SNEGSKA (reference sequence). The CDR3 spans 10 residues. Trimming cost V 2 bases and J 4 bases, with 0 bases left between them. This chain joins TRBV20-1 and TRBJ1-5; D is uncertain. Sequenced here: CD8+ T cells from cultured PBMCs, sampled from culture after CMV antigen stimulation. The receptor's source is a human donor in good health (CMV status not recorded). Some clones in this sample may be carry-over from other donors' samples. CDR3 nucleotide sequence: TGCAGTGCTAGAAATCAGCCCCAGCATTTT. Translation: CSARNQPQHF.